A single sample is the source of the 23 T cell receptor beta chains below, sequenced in a study of control samples from healthy donors and cancer patients. Here immunoSEQ multiplex PCR was the method, and the copy in TCRdb shows in-frame clones only, minus some. The top ten clones hold more than 5% of a sample with 150,000 or so clones, more than 85% of them seen once. The source material was blood. These receptors were collected from a man between 18 and 29 years old in good health.

This clone was detected only once. This chain joins TRBV7-2 and TRBJ1-4, with D hard to call. The CDR3 runs to 14 residues. The germline CDR1 and CDR2 sequences are SGHTA and FQGNSA. V lost 2 bases and J 0 bases, leaving 4 bases between the germline ends. The CDR3 bases are TGTGCCAGCAGCTTACACCCAACTAATGAAAAACTGTTTTTT. It is translated as CASSLHPTNEKLFF.

V usage is TRBV10-3 and J usage is TRBJ2-5, with 8 bases that match TRBD1. The V gene end was trimmed by 6 bases and the J gene end by 3 bases; junction bases not matched to a gene: 3. Germline CDR1 and CDR2: ENHRY and SYGVKD. The CDR3 contains 13 residues. CDR3 amino acids: CAISAQGEETQYF. The CDR3 DNA reads TGTGCCATCAGCGCACAGGGGGAAGAGACCCAGTACTTC.

The rearrangement links TRBV7-2 to TRBJ2-5; D might be TRBD1 or TRBD2, each matching 6 bases. Germline assignment: CDR1 SGHTA and CDR2 FQGNSA. Trimming stripped 3 bases from V and 6 bases from J, with 14 bases between. CDR3 length: 14 amino acids. As DNA, the CDR3 is TGTGCCAGCAGCTTCCCCGGGGGCGGTAAGACCCAGTACTTC. Protein product: CASSFPGGGKTQYF.

This clone appeared a few times. V gene TRBV25-1 combines with J gene TRBJ2-6, with D perhaps matching TRBD1 or TRBD2 (5 bases each). The germline V gene has CDR1 MGHDK and CDR2 SYGVNS. The CDR3 is 15 amino acids. Trimming took 4 bases from V and 4 from J, leaving 11 bases between them. The chain's CDR3 is CASSGPGDGANVLTF. Written as DNA, the CDR3 is TGTGCCAGCAGTGGGCCCGGGGACGGGGCCAACGTCCTGACTTTC.

The CDR3, as DNA: TGTGCCAGCAGTCTTTCCGGGACAGGGGGCTATGAGCAGTTCTTC. As protein: CASSLSGTGGYEQFF. V usage is TRBV6-5 and J usage is TRBJ2-1; 12 bases align to TRBD1. V was pared by 5 bases and J by 8 bases, with 7 bases of the junction left unmatched. CDR3 length: 15 amino acids. Germline V lookup: CDR1 MNHEY, CDR2 SVGAGI.

The chain carries TRBV9 and TRBJ2-3; D call uncertain. With 0 bases removed from V and 0 bases from J, the gap between germline ends came to 8 bases. The CDR3 runs 15 residues. Germline CDR1 SGDLS, CDR2 YYNGEE. CDR3: CASSVGAISTDTQYF. The CDR3 DNA reads TGTGCCAGCAGCGTAGGTGCCATTAGCACAGATACGCAGTATTTT.

The gene calls are TRBV6-5 and TRBJ1-5, with D uncertain. This CDR3 has 14 amino acids. V was cut by 6 bases and J by 5 bases, with 14 bases left in between. CDR1 is MNHEY and CDR2 is SVGAGI in the germline V gene. The CDR3 here is CASSRHIRYQPQHF. In DNA form, the CDR3 reads TGTGCCAGCAGCCGCCATATTCGATATCAGCCCCAGCATTTT.

This chain connects TRBV5-5 to TRBJ2-1, with D perhaps being TRBD1 or TRBD2 (5 bases each). Germline lookup yields CDR1 SGHKS and CDR2 YYEKEE (reference sequence). The length of the CDR3 is 15 residues. V lost 0 bases to trimming and J lost 2 bases, with 9 bases between them. DNA of the CDR3: TGTGCCAGCAGCTTGGATGGGGACCCCTACAATGAGCAGTTCTTC. Protein: CASSLDGDPYNEQFF. Filled out from reference TRBV5-5 and TRBJ2-1, the complete variable domain reads DAGVTQSPTHLIKTRGQQVTLRCSPISGHKSVSWYQQVLGQGPQFIFQYYEKEERGRGNFPDRFSARQFPNYSSELNVNALLLGDSALYLCASSLDGDPYNEQFFGPGTRLTVL.

The genes are TRBV10-3 and TRBJ2-7, with D tentatively TRBD2 (6 bases). Per germline, CDR1 ENHRY and CDR2 SYGVKD. This CDR3 is 15 amino acids long. The V and J ends lost 4 bases and 0 bases respectively, with 13 bases between them. The CDR3, as DNA: TGTGCCATCAGTGCATACCAGGGAGGCTCCTACGAGCAGTACTTC. Translated: CAISAYQGGSYEQYF.

The rearrangement links TRBV5-1 to TRBJ2-7; D call uncertain. Trimming took off 4 bases at V and 3 bases at J, with 5 bases between the two ends. This CDR3 is built from 11 residues. CDR1 and CDR2 from the germline V gene are SGHRS and YFSETQ. The CDR3 is CASSLHYEQYF. CDR3 DNA sequence: TGCGCCAGCAGCCTTCACTACGAGCAGTACTTC.

The CDR3 nucleotides are TGTGCCAGCAGCACGGGGCGGGATGAGCAGTTCTTC. It translates to CASSTGRDEQFF. The genes are TRBV7-3 and TRBJ2-1, with D perhaps TRBD1 or TRBD2 (5 bases each). Per germline, CDR1 SGHTA and CDR2 FQGTGA. Deletions cut 5 bases from V and 8 bases from J, with 10 bases between. The CDR3 extends over 12 amino acids.

The gene calls are TRBV10-3 and TRBJ2-3; 8 bases are a match to TRBD2. The V gene's germline CDR1 is ENHRY and CDR2 SYGVKD. The CDR3 spans 16 residues. The J segment lost 3 bases and the V segment lost 0 bases, leaving 5 bases of the junction unmatched. The CDR3 DNA reads TGTGCCATCAGTGAGTCCTTAGCGGGGAGGACAGATACGCAGTATTTT. Translated: CAISESLAGRTDTQYF.

The V and J genes are TRBV19 and TRBJ2-3; 8 bases are a match to TRBD1. There are 14 residues in the CDR3. V trimming: 7 bases; J trimming: 2 bases; junction bases outside the gene matches: 5. Germline CDR1 and CDR2: LNHDA and SQIVND (reference sequence). CDR3 residues: CASKLDRATDTQYF. DNA for the CDR3: TGTGCCAGTAAACTGGACAGGGCCACAGATACGCAGTATTTT.

The rearrangement links TRBV7-9 to TRBJ2-3; 10 bases map to TRBD2. Trimming cost V 2 bases and J 4 bases; bases outside gene matches: 3. Per the germline V gene, CDR1 is SEHNR and CDR2 is FQNEAQ (reference sequence). CDR3 length: 15 amino acids. The CDR3 loop is CASSLLSGGADTQYF. CDR3 nucleotide sequence: TGTGCCAGCAGCTTACTCAGCGGGGGGGCAGATACGCAGTATTTT.

The chain combines TRBV27 with TRBJ2-7; TRBD1 might be the D (6 bases). The V and J ends lost 7 bases and 2 bases respectively, with 15 bases between them. The CDR3 is 14 residues long. Germline V gene sequence: CDR1 MNHEY, CDR2 SMNVEV (reference sequence). The CDR3 loop is CASIPRDNPYEQYF. Here the CDR3 DNA reads TGTGCCAGCATCCCGAGGGACAACCCCTACGAGCAGTACTTC.

The chain uses TRBV28 and TRBJ1-4; 9 bases line up with TRBD1. The CDR3 extends over 14 amino acids. CDR1 and CDR2 from the germline V gene are MDHEN and SYDVKM. With 8 bases clipped from V and 6 bases from J, the junction kept 7 bases outside the gene matches. CDR3 nucleotides: TGTGCCAGCTTTACAGGGGGCGAGTATGAAAAACTGTTTTTT. Translated, it gives CASFTGGEYEKLFF.

V is TRBV5-1 and J is TRBJ2-1; D not certain. V lost 4 bases, J lost 8 bases, and 16 bases lay in between. The CDR3 contains 14 residues. Germline-derived CDR1 and CDR2 are SGHRS and YFSETQ. CDR3 bases: TGCGCCAGCAGCGCGGAGCAGAGAAGGGATGAGCAGTTCTTC. Translating it yields CASSAEQRRDEQFF. The entire variable domain, with the rest obtained from reference TRBV5-1 and TRBJ2-1, is as follows: KAGVTQTPRYLIKTRGQQVTLSCSPISGHRSVSWYQQTPGQGLQFLFEYFSETQRNKGNFPGRFSGRQFSNSRSEMNVSTLELGDSALYLCASSAEQRRDEQFFGPGTRLTVL.

The chain employs TRBV7-2 and TRBJ1-1; no firm D call. V shed 1 base and J shed 1 base, with 7 bases lying between them. Germline CDR1 reads SGHTA; CDR2 reads FQGNSA. This CDR3 region has 14 residues. The CDR3 DNA reads as TGTGCCAGCAGCTTAGGGGGTGCGAACACTGAAGCTTTCTTT. This translates into CASSLGGANTEAFF.

The chain joins TRBV27 to TRBJ2-7, with D uncertain. Germline CDR1 and CDR2: MNHEY and SMNVEV (reference sequence). The CDR3 sequence is 13 residues long. The V end lost 5 bases, the J end lost 2 bases, and 10 bases lay between the germline ends. The CDR3 here is CASSAGRAYEQYF. The CDR3 DNA reads as TGTGCCAGCAGTGCCGGGCGAGCCTACGAGCAGTACTTC.

V and J are TRBV27 and TRBJ2-1; 7 bases align to TRBD2. From germline, CDR1 is MNHEY and CDR2 SMNVEV (reference sequence). The V segment lost 3 bases and the J segment 0 bases; nucleotides outside the gene matches: 11. The length of the CDR3 is 18 residues. This CDR3 reads CASSFRIAGGGSYNEQFF. The CDR3 DNA reads as TGTGCCAGCAGTTTCAGAATAGCGGGCGGAGGCTCCTACAATGAGCAGTTCTTC.

The genes are TRBV5-6 and TRBJ2-3; the match to TRBD1 covers 7 bases. CDR1 is SGHDT and CDR2 is YYEEEE in the germline V gene. This CDR3 region has 17 residues. Germline trimming cut 1 base from V and 14 bases from J; bases unmatched to any gene: 22. DNA for the CDR3: TGTGCCAGCAGCTTGAGGGGGCAAAAGAAGATTGGCCCTGGCCGGTATTTT. Translation: CASSLRGQKKIGPGRYF.

This sequence joins TRBV5-4 and TRBJ2-2; D gene ambiguous. This CDR3 spans 13 amino acids. V lost 4 bases, J lost 1 base, and 5 bases lay in between. Germline V CDR1 and CDR2: SGHNT, YYREEE (reference sequence). DNA of the CDR3: TGTGCCAGCAGCAGTCAGAACACCGGGGAGCTGTTTTTT. It codes for CASSSQNTGELFF.

This rearrangement joins TRBV30 to TRBJ1-5, with a weak D call TRBD1 (5 bases). The V gene lost 0 bases and the J gene lost 9 bases, with 15 bases spanning the gap. The V gene's germline CDR1 is GTSNPN and CDR2 SVGIG (reference sequence). The CDR3 has 14 amino acids. CDR3 protein: CAWSVSAGRSPQHF. DNA for the CDR3: TGTGCCTGGAGTGTTTCGGCAGGGAGATCGCCCCAGCATTTT.